This T cell receptor (beta chain) came from a study of shared clonotypes between healthy human individuals. The CDR3 is 14 residues long. V was cut by 3 bases and J by 3 bases, with 10 bases left in between. Germline V gives CDR1 SGHDT, CDR2 YYEEEE. Clones were sequenced by immunoSEQ multiplex PCR, and TCRdb holds only the in-frame ones, with some missing. Of 2 million to 2.5 million clones listed, roughly 90% were seen once; the top ten hold approximately 0.39%. The genes are TRBV5-6 and TRBJ2-1; D ambiguous. The sequenced sample consisted of naive CD4+ T cells from PBMCs. The subset here: CD45RA+ positively selected. This sequence originates from a man between 18 and 29 years old in good health. Some clones in this sample may be carry-over from other donors' samples. The CDR3: CASSSRRIYNEQFF. CDR3 nucleotides: TGTGCCAGCAGCTCCCGGCGAATCTACAATGAGCAGTTCTTC.